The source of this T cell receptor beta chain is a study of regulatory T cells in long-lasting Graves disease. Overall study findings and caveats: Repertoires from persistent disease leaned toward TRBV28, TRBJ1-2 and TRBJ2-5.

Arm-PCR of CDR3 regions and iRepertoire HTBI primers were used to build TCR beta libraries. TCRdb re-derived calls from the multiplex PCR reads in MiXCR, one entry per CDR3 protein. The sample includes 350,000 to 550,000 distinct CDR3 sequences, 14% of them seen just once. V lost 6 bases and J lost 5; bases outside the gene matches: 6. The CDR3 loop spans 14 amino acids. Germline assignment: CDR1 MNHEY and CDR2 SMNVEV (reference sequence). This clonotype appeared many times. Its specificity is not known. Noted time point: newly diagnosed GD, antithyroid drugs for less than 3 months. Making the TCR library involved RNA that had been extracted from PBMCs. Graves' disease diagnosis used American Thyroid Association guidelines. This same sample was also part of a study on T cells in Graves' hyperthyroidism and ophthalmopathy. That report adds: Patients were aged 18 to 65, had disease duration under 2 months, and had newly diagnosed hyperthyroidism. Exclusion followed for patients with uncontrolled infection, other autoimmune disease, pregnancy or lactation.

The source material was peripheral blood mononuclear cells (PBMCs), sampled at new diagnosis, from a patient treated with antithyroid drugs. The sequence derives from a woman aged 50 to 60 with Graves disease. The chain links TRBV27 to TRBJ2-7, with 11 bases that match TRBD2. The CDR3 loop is CASRVAGGVDEQYF. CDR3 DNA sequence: TGTGCCAGCAGGGTAGCGGGAGGGGTCGACGAGCAGTACTTC.